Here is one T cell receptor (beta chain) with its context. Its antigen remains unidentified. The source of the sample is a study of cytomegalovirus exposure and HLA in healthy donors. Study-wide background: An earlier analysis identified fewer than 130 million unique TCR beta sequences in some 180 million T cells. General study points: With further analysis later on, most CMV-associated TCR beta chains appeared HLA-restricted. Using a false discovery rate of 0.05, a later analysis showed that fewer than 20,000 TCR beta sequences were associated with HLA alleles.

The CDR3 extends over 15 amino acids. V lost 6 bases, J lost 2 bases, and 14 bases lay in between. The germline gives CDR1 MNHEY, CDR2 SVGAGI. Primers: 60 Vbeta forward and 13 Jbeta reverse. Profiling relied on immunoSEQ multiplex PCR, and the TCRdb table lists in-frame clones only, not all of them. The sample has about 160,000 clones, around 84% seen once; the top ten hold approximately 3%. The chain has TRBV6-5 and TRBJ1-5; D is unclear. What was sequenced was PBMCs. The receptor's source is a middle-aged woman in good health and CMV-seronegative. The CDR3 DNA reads TGTGCCAGCAGACTCGGGAGGGATGGCAATCAGCCCCAGCATTTT. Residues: CASRLGRDGNQPQHF.